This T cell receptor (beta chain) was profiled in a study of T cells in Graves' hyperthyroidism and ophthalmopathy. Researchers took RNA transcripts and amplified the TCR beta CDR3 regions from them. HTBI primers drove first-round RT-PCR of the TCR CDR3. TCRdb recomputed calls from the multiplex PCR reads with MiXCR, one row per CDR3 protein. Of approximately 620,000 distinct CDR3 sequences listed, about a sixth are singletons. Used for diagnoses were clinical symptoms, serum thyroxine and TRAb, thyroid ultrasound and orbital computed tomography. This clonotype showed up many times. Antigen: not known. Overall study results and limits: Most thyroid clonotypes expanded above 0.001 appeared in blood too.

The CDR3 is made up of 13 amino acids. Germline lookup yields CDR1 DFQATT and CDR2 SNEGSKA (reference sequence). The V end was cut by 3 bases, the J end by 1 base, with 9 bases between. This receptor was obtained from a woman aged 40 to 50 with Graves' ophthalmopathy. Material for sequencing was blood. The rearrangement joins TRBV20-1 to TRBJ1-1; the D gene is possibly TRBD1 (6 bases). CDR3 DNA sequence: TGCAGTGCTAGCGACAGGTGGAACACTGAAGCTTTCTTT. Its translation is CSASDRWNTEAFF.